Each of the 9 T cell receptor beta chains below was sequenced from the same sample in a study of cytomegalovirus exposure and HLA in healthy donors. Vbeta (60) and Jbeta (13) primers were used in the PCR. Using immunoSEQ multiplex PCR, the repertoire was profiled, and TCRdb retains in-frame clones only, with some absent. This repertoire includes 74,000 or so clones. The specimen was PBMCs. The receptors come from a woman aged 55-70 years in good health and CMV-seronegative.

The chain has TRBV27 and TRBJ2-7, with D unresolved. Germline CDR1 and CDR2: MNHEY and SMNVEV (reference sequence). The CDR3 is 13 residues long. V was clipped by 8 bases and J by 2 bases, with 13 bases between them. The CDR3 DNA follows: TGTGCCAGCGGGTACAGCCAAGCCTACGAGCAGTACTTC. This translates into CASGYSQAYEQYF.

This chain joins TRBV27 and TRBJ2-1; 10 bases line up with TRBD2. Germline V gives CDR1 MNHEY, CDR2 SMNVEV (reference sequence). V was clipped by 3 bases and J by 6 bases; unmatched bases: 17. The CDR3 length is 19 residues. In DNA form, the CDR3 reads TGTGCCAGCAGTTTCCTAGGGGCTAGCGGGAGTATAATTCCCAATGAGCAGTTCTTC. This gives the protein CASSFLGASGSIIPNEQFF.

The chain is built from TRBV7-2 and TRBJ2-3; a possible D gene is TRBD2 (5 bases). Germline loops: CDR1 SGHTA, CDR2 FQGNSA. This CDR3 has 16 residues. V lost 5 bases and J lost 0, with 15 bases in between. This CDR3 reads CASSPGRAASTDTQYF. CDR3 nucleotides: TGTGCCAGCAGCCCCGGACGAGCGGCTAGCACAGATACGCAGTATTTT.

The CDR3: CATSRDPTGGGQPQHF. Here the CDR3 DNA reads TGTGCCACCAGCAGAGATCCAACAGGGGGCGGCCAGCCCCAGCATTTT. This chain joins TRBV15 and TRBJ1-5; 9 positions agree with TRBD1. The CDR3 extends over 16 amino acids. V was pared by 0 bases and J by 7 bases, with 7 bases of the junction left unmatched. CDR1 and CDR2 from the germline V gene are LNHNV and YYDKDF (reference sequence). Using reference TRBV15 and TRBJ1-5 for the parts outside the CDR3, the full variable domain is DAMVIQNPRYQVTQFGKPVTLSCSQTLNHNVMYWYQQKSSQAPKLLFHYYDKDFNNEADTPDNFQSRRPNTSFCFLDIRSPGLGDTAMYLCATSRDPTGGGQPQHFGDGTRLSIL.

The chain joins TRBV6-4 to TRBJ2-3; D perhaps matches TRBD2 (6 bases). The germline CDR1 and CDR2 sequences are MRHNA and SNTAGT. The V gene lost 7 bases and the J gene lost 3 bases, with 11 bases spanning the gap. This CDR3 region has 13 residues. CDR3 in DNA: TGTGCCAGCATAGGGGCGGGAACAGATACGCAGTATTTT. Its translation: CASIGAGTDTQYF.

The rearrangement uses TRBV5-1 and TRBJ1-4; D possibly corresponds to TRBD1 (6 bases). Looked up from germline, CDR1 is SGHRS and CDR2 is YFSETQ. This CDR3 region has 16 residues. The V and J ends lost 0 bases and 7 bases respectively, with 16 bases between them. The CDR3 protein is CASSLAYAGAVEKLFF. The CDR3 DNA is TGCGCCAGCAGCTTGGCCTACGCGGGGGCAGTTGAAAAACTGTTTTTT.

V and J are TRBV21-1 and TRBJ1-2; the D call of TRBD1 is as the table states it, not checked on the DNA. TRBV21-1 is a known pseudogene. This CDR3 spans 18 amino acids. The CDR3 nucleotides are TGTGCCAGCATCCAAATGGGACAGGGTAGGAAGTATAACTATGGCTACACCTTC. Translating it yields CASIQMGQGRKYNYGYTF.

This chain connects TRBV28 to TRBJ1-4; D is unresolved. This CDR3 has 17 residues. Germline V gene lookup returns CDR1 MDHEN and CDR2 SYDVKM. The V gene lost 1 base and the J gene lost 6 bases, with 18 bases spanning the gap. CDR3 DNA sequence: TGTGCCAGCAGTTTATCGACCCTAGGCCTTCTAGATGAAAAACTGTTTTTT. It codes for CASSLSTLGLLDEKLFF.

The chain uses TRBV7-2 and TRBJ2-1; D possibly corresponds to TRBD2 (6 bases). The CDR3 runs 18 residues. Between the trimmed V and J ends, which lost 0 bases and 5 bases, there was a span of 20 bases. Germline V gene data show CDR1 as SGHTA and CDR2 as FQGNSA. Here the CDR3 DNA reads TGTGCCAGCAGCTTAGCGACGTCGGGAGCTCCCCGGGACAATGAGCAGTTCTTC. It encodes CASSLATSGAPRDNEQFF.